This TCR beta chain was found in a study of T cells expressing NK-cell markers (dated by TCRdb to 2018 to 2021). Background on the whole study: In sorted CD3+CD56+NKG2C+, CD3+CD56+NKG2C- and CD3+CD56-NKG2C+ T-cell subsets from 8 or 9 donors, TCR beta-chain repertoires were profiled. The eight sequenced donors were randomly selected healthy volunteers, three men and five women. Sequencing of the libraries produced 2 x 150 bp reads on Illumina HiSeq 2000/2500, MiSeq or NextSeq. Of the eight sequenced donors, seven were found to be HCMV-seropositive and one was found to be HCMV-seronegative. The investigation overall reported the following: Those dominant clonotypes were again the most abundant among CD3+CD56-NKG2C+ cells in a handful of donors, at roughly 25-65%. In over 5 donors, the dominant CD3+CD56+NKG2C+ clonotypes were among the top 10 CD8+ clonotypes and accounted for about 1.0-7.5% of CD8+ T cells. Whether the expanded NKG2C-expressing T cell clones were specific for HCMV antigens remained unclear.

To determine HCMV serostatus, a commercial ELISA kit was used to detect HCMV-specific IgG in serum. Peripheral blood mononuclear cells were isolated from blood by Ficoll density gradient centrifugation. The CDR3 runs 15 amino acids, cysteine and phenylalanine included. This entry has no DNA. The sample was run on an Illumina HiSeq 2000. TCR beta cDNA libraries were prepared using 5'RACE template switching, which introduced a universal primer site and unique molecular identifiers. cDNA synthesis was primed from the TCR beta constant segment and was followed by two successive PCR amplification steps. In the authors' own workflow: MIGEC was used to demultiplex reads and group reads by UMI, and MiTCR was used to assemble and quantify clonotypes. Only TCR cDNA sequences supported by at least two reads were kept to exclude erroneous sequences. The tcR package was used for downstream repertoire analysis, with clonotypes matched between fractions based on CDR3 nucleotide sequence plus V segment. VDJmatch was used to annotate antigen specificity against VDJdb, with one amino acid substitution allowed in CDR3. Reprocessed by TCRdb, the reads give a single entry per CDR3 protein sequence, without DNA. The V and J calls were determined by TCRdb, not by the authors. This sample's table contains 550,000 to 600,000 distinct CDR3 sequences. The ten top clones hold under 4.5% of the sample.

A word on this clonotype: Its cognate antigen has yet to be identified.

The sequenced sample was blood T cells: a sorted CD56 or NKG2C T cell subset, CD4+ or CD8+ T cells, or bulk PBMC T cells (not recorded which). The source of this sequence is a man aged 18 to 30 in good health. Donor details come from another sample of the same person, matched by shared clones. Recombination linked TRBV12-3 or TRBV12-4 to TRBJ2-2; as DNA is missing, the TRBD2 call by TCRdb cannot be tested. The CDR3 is CASRKGLAGAGELFF.